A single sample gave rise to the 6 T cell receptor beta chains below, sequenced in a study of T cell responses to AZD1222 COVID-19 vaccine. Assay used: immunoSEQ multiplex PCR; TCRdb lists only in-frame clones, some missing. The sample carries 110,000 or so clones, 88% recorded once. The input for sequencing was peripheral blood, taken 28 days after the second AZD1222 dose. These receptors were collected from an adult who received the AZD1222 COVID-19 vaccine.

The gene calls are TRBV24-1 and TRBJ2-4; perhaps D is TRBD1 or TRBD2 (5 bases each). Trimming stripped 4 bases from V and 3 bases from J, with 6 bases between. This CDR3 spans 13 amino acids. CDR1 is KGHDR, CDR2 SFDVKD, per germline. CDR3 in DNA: TGTGCCACCAGTGAGGGGGACAAAAACATTCAGTACTTC. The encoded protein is CATSEGDKNIQYF.

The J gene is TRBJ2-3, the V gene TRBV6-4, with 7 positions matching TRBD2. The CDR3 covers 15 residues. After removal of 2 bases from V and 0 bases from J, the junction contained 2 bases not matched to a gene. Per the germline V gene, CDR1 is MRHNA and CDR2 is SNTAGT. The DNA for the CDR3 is TGTGCCAGCAGTGACGCAGCGGGAAGCACAGATACGCAGTATTTT. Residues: CASSDAAGSTDTQYF.

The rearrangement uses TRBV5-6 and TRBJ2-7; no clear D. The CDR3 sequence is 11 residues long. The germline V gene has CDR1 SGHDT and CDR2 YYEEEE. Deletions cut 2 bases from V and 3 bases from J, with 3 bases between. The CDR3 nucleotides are TGTGCCAGCAGCTTTCTCTACGAGCAGTACTTC. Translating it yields CASSFLYEQYF.

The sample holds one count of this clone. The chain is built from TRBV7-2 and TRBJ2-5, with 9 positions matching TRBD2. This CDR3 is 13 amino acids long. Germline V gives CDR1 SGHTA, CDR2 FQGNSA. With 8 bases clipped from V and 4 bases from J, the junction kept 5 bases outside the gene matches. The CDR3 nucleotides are TGTGCCAGCGGGGCGGGAGGGCTAGAGACCCAGTACTTC. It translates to CASGAGGLETQYF.

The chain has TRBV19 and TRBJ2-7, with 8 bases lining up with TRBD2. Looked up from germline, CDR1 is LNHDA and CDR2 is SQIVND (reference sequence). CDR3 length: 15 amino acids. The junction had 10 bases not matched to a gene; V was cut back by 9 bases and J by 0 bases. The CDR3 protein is CASGQGGRRSYEQYF. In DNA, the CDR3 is TGTGCCAGCGGTCAGGGCGGGAGGCGCTCCTACGAGCAGTACTTC. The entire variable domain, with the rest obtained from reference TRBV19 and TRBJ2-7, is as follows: DGGITQSPKYLFRKEGQNVTLSCEQNLNHDAMYWYRQDPGQGLRLIYYSQIVNDFQKGDIAEGYSVSREKKESFPLTVTSAQKNPTAFYLCASGQGGRRSYEQYFGPGTRLTVT.

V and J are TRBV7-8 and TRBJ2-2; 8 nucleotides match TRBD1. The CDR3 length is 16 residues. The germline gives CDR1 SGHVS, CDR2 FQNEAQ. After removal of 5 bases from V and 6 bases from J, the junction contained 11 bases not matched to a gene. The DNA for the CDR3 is TGTGCCAGCAGCCGCCTAAGCCGGACAGGGTCCGGGGAGCTGTTTTTT. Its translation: CASSRLSRTGSGELFF.